The 25 T cell receptor beta chains reported below all come from one sample, sequenced in a study of tissue T cells after allogeneic stem cell transplantation. TCRdb's table, derived via immunoSEQ multiplex PCR, lists solely in-frame clones and lacks some. This table has about 43,000 clones, around 90% appearing once. Source: blood, taken before transplantation. The receptors stem from a woman aged 35 to 70 who later had graft-versus-host disease after an allogeneic stem cell transplant.

The chain links TRBV6-5 to TRBJ2-3; 8 positions agree with TRBD2. Losses at the gene ends were 6 bases for V and 13 bases for J; bases not matched to a gene: 12. CDR1 is MNHEY and CDR2 is SVGAGI in the germline V gene. This CDR3 has 13 amino acids. The CDR3 sequence: CASRKEREKTKYF. CDR3 sequence (DNA): TGTGCCAGCAGGAAAGAGCGGGAGAAAACCAAGTATTTT.

The chain couples TRBV9 to TRBJ2-1, with 9 bases lining up with TRBD2. The CDR3 has 15 residues. CDR1 is SGDLS, CDR2 YYNGEE, per germline. The V segment lost 4 bases and the J segment 4 bases; nucleotides outside the gene matches: 6. CDR3 DNA sequence: TGTGCCAGCAGCCAGACTAGCGGCCAATACAATGAGCAGTTCTTC. Encoded protein: CASSQTSGQYNEQFF. Variable domain in full (rest from reference TRBV9 and TRBJ2-1): DSGVTQTPKHLITATGQRVTLRCSPRSGDLSVYWYQQSLDQGLQFLIQYYNGEERAKGNILERFSAQQFPDLHSELNLSSLELGDSALYFCASSQTSGQYNEQFFGPGTRLTVL.

The J gene is TRBJ2-1, the V gene TRBV24-1; the match to TRBD1 covers 11 bases. The CDR3 length is 16 residues. The ends lost 2 bases at V and 6 bases at J; junction bases unmatched: 5. Germline V gene data show CDR1 as KGHDR and CDR2 as SFDVKD. The CDR3 nucleotides are TGTGCCACCAGTGATTGGGGGACAGGGGGAGGCAATGAGCAGTTCTTC. Encoded protein: CATSDWGTGGGNEQFF.

J is TRBJ1-3 and V is TRBV25-1; no firm D call. The CDR3 totals 15 residues. Germline loops: CDR1 MGHDK, CDR2 SYGVNS. V lost 5 bases and J 0 bases, leaving 11 bases between the germline ends. The CDR3 region is CASSHRTISGNTIYF. Written as DNA, the CDR3 is TGTGCCAGCAGTCACCGGACCATCTCTGGAAACACCATATATTTT.

Note on this clone: One end of the junction is discordant with germline, which a read error may explain. The chain recombines TRBV2 with TRBJ2-5; D is tentatively TRBD1 or TRBD2 (5 bases each). The length of the CDR3 is 12 residues. Germline CDR1 SNHLY, CDR2 FYNNEI. The CDR3 nucleotides read TGTGCCAGCAGTGCCCAAGACCGGGGCAGGCACTTC. It encodes CASSAQDRGRHF.

This clone was seen once. The V gene is TRBV3-1 (or the pseudogene TRBV3-2), the J gene TRBJ2-2; the match to TRBD2 covers 9 bases. The germline gives CDR1 LGHDT, CDR2 YNNKEL (reference sequence). With V trimmed by 0 bases and J by 8 bases, 10 bases remained unmatched. This CDR3 is 17 amino acids long. The CDR3 here is CASSQERGASGIGELFF. CDR3 coding DNA: TGTGCCAGCAGCCAAGAACGGGGGGCTAGCGGGATTGGGGAGCTGTTTTTT.

The chain links TRBV5-4 to TRBJ1-1; 8 bases are a match to TRBD1. The CDR3 loop spans 16 amino acids. CDR1 is SGHNT and CDR2 is YYREEE in the germline V gene (reference sequence). V trimming: 4 bases; J trimming: 3 bases; junction bases outside the gene matches: 11. CDR3 nucleotides: TGTGCCAGCAGCCGGGGTGGACAGGGAATACACACTGAAGCTTTCTTT. This codes for CASSRGGQGIHTEAFF.

The rearrangement joins TRBV6-5 to TRBJ2-3, with TRBD2 matching over 7 bases. The CDR3 sequence is 15 residues long. In germline, CDR1 is MNHEY, CDR2 SVGAGI. V gave up 6 bases and J gave up 0 bases; unmatched junction bases: 6. For the CDR3, the DNA is TGTGCCAGCAGCTTCCGACTAGCTAGCACAGATACGCAGTATTTT. It is translated as CASSFRLASTDTQYF.

The chain carries TRBV19 and TRBJ2-4, with D possibly being TRBD2 (5 bases). The germline V gene encodes CDR1 LNHDA and CDR2 SQIVND (reference sequence). The CDR3 consists of 13 residues. Trimming pared 4 bases from V and 6 bases from J, leaving 10 bases between. CDR3 amino acids: CASSTRTGNIQYF. CDR3 DNA: TGTGCCAGTAGTACGCGGACTGGAAACATTCAGTACTTC.

This rearrangement joins TRBV11-2 to TRBJ2-3; TRBD2 matches at 12 bases. V was clipped by 1 base and J by 4 bases; unmatched bases: 3. Germline CDR1 and CDR2: SGHAT and FQNNGV. This CDR3 has 16 amino acids. The CDR3 region is CASSLASGREADTQYF. The CDR3 nucleotides read TGTGCCAGCAGCTTAGCTAGCGGGAGGGAGGCAGATACGCAGTATTTT. Using reference TRBV11-2 and TRBJ2-3 for the parts outside the CDR3, the full variable domain is EAGVAQSPRYKIIEKRQSVAFWCNPISGHATLYWYQQILGQGPKLLIQFQNNGVVDDSQLPKDRFSAERLKGVDSTLKIQPAKLEDSAVYLCASSLASGREADTQYFGPGTRLTVL.

The rearrangement links TRBV12-5 to TRBJ1-1; D is unresolved. The CDR3 runs to 14 residues. Looked up from germline, CDR1 is LGHNT and CDR2 is FRNRAP. V lost 6 bases, J lost 3 bases, and 14 bases lay in between. The CDR3 DNA follows: TGTGCTAGTGGACCCGGGATTATCGACACTGAAGCTTTCTTT. It yields the protein CASGPGIIDTEAFF. The full variable domain, rest sourced from reference TRBV12-5 and TRBJ1-1, is DARVTQTPRHKVTEMGQEVTMRCQPILGHNTVFWYRQTMMQGLELLAYFRNRAPLDDSGMPKDRFSAEMPDATLATLKIQPSEPRDSAVYFCASGPGIIDTEAFFGQGTRLTVV.

The chain uses TRBV3-1 (or the pseudogene TRBV3-2) and TRBJ1-6, with no clear D. This CDR3 is 14 amino acids long. The V gene lost 1 base and the J gene lost 9 bases, with 10 bases spanning the gap. The germline gives CDR1 LGHDT, CDR2 YNNKEL (reference sequence). The DNA for the CDR3 is TGTGCCAGCAGCCAAGTTGCGGGCGTTTCACCCCTCCACTTT. It specifies CASSQVAGVSPLHF.

J is TRBJ2-7 and V is TRBV5-6; a possible D gene is TRBD1 (7 bases). CDR1 is SGHDT, CDR2 YYEEEE, per germline. The CDR3 loop spans 17 amino acids. V lost 2 bases and J 0 bases, leaving 18 bases between the germline ends. The CDR3 DNA sequence: TGTGCCAGCAGCTTTGGCAGGGGGGACTTCGTCTCCTACGAGCAGTACTTC. Protein sequence: CASSFGRGDFVSYEQYF.

A note on this clone: The junction departs from germline at one end; a sequencing error may be responsible. The genes are TRBV7-7 and TRBJ2-5; D uncertain. The V gene's germline CDR1 is SSHAT and CDR2 FNYEAQ (reference sequence). The CDR3 contains 14 residues. CDR3 nucleotides: TGTGCTAGCAGCTTAGGCGCAGACCTAGAGACCCAGTACTTC. This gives the protein CASSLGADLETQYF. The full variable domain, its missing parts supplied by reference TRBV7-7 and TRBJ2-5, is GAGVSQSPRYKVTKRGQDVTLRCDPISSHATLYWYQQALGQGPEFLTYFNYEAQPDKSGLPSDRFSAERPEGSISTLTIQRTEQRDSAMYRCASSLGADLETQYFGPGTRLLVL.

V is TRBV3-1 (or the pseudogene TRBV3-2) and J is TRBJ1-2; a possible D gene is TRBD1 (5 bases). From germline, CDR1 is LGHDT and CDR2 YNNKEL (reference sequence). V lost 5 bases to trimming and J lost 8 bases, with 15 bases between them. The CDR3 is made up of 13 amino acids. The CDR3 nucleotides are TGTGCCAGCAGCGTGGGACTTTGGAGAGGCTACACCTTC. Residues: CASSVGLWRGYTF.

The V and J genes are TRBV4-2 and TRBJ1-5; no clear D. With 8 bases removed from V and 2 bases from J, the gap between germline ends came to 28 bases. The V gene's germline CDR1 is LGHNA and CDR2 YNFKEQ. The CDR3 runs 19 residues. CDR3 sequence (DNA): TGTGCCAGCCCCGGTCCGGCCAGGCGGAGTTGTGAAGGCAATCAGCCCCAGCATTTT. As protein: CASPGPARRSCEGNQPQHF.

The rearrangement joins TRBV7-2 to TRBJ2-3; tentatively, D is TRBD2 (6 bases). The CDR3 runs to 15 residues. Germline V gene data show CDR1 as SGHTA and CDR2 as FQGNSA. V lost 3 bases, J lost 4 bases, and 14 bases lay in between. DNA for the CDR3: TGTGCCAGCAGCTTTGGCGGAGGAGGGGCAGATACGCAGTATTTT. Amino acids: CASSFGGGGADTQYF.

CDR3 amino acids: CASSLRREGYGYTF. As DNA, the CDR3 is TGCGCCAGCAGCTTACGCAGGGAAGGCTATGGCTACACCTTC. This chain joins TRBV5-1 and TRBJ1-2; weak D call: TRBD1 (5 bases). Per the germline V gene, CDR1 is SGHRS and CDR2 is YFSETQ. V gave up 2 bases and J gave up 4 bases, with 12 bases separating them. This CDR3 region has 14 residues. Based on the CDR3 plus reference TRBV5-1 and TRBJ1-2, the full variable domain is KAGVTQTPRYLIKTRGQQVTLSCSPISGHRSVSWYQQTPGQGLQFLFEYFSETQRNKGNFPGRFSGRQFSNSRSEMNVSTLELGDSALYLCASSLRREGYGYTFGSGTRLTVV.

The CDR3 coding sequence is TGTGCCAGCAGCCAAATTCTCGGACAGAGTAAAGGCTACACCTTC. Amino acids: CASSQILGQSKGYTF. The chain employs TRBV5-8 and TRBJ1-2; weak D call: TRBD1 (6 bases). Germline V lookup: CDR1 SGHTS, CDR2 YDEGEE. The ends were cut back, 4 bases at V and 8 bases at J, with 21 bases in the middle. This CDR3 is 15 amino acids long.

This chain uses TRBV9 with TRBJ2-1; possibly TRBD2 for D (6 bases). Germline V gives CDR1 SGDLS, CDR2 YYNGEE. The CDR3 totals 16 residues. Trimming shortened V by 3 bases and J by 0 bases, and 13 bases separated the two germline ends. The CDR3 here is CASSDPRGSSYNEQFF. DNA for the CDR3: TGTGCCAGCAGCGACCCCCGGGGGAGCTCCTACAATGAGCAGTTCTTC.

CDR3 sequence (DNA): TGTGCCAGCAGCGCCCGGGGGGGCTGGGGCTACACCTTC. This translates into CASSARGGWGYTF. This chain uses TRBV7-2 with TRBJ1-2; TRBD1 is a possible D gene (6 bases). Germline assignment: CDR1 SGHTA and CDR2 FQGNSA. The CDR3 extends over 13 amino acids. V lost 5 bases to trimming and J lost 8 bases, with 15 bases between them.

The rearrangement uses TRBV7-3 and TRBJ2-1, with 11 bases that match TRBD2. This CDR3 spans 16 amino acids. J lost 9 bases, V lost 5 bases, and 12 bases had no gene match. CDR1 and CDR2 (germline): SGHTA, FQGTGA. The CDR3 DNA reads TGTGCCAGCAGCCCTTTAGGTAGCGGGAGGGACGGTGAGCAGTTCTTC. This sequence encodes CASSPLGSGRDGEQFF.

V is TRBV7-9 and J is TRBJ2-1, with TRBD2 matching over 8 bases. Trimming cost V 5 bases and J 1 base; bases outside gene matches: 7. Germline V CDR1 and CDR2: SEHNR, FQNEAQ (reference sequence). This CDR3 is 16 amino acids long. CDR3 in amino acids: CASSQQTSASYNEQFF. CDR3 coding DNA: TGTGCCAGCAGCCAACAGACTAGCGCTTCCTACAATGAGCAGTTCTTC.

Comments on this clone: This CDR3 is also generated by other DNA sequences in the sample. The rearrangement links TRBV28 to TRBJ2-7, with D tentatively TRBD2 (5 bases). Germline CDR1 is MDHEN and CDR2 is SYDVKM. CDR3 length: 12 residues. Trimming stripped 2 bases from V and 4 bases from J, with 6 bases between. CDR3 nucleotide sequence: TGTGCCAGCAGTTTAGGGAGTTACGAGCAGTACTTC. The encoded protein is CASSLGSYEQYF.

The V gene is TRBV24-1, the J gene TRBJ2-2; a weak D match, TRBD2 (5 bases). Trimming shortened V by 4 bases and J by 4 bases, and 12 bases separated the two germline ends. Germline V CDR1 and CDR2: KGHDR, SFDVKD. The CDR3 length is 15 residues. The CDR3 is CATSEFRGVTGELFF. CDR3 in DNA: TGTGCCACCAGTGAATTTCGGGGTGTCACCGGGGAGCTGTTTTTT.